This TCR beta chain is drawn from a study of T cell responses to AZD1222 COVID-19 vaccine. V was trimmed by 4 bases and J by 7 bases, leaving 10 bases between them. Germline V gene sequence: CDR1 LNHDA, CDR2 SQIVND (reference sequence). The CDR3 sequence is 12 residues long. Overall study results and limits: Scientists sampled the repertoires only once the peak T cell response had passed. Spike-specific TCR breadth and depth both grew after two AZD1222 doses. With dominance at 160-218 and 743-854, vaccine-associated CD4 TCRs spanned spike.

With regard to this clone: Its antigen is unidentified.

Using immunoSEQ multiplex PCR, the repertoire was profiled, and TCRdb retains in-frame clones only, with some absent. The sample holds 150,000 or so clones, roughly 92% seen once. The receptor was derived from an adult in good health. Sequenced here: peripheral blood, sampled on day 0 of AZD1222 vaccination. V usage is TRBV19 and J usage is TRBJ2-5; no clear D. In DNA form, the CDR3 reads TGTGCCAGTAGTACCAGAAGTGGGACCCAGTACTTC. Translated: CASSTRSGTQYF.